These 8 T cell receptor beta chains were sequenced from one sample in a study of OX40 agonist ivuxolimab in advanced cancers. This table comes from immunoSEQ multiplex PCR, and its TCRdb copy is limited to in-frame clones, with some not included. The repertoire includes around 80,000 clones, about 88% of them detected once, and 6.6% sits in the top ten. Sample: CD4+ or CD8+ T cells sorted from blood, taken in a trial of the OX40 agonist ivuxolimab. Receptor source: an adult with an advanced solid tumor such as melanoma, head and neck, liver or kidney cancer.

The chain couples TRBV30 to TRBJ2-7; TRBD2 is a possible D gene (6 bases). This CDR3 is 14 amino acids long. The germline gives CDR1 GTSNPN, CDR2 SVGIG (reference sequence). V lost 3 bases, J lost 3 bases, and 15 bases lay in between. The CDR3 is CAWSPLVGGYEQYF. The CDR3 DNA follows: TGTGCCTGGAGCCCCCTCGTGGGGGGCTACGAGCAGTACTTC.

The genes are TRBV10-3 and TRBJ1-2; 8 positions agree with TRBD1. CDR3 length equals 16 residues. Germline V lookup: CDR1 ENHRY, CDR2 SYGVKD. Losses at the gene ends were 2 bases for V and 4 bases for J; bases not matched to a gene: 9. The CDR3: CAISEPGQGPLYGYTF. As DNA, the CDR3 is TGTGCCATCAGTGAGCCCGGACAGGGCCCGCTCTATGGCTACACCTTC.

This chain uses TRBV6-5 with TRBJ1-2; D possibly corresponds to TRBD1 (5 bases). V lost 2 bases to trimming and J lost 2 bases, with 12 bases between them. The CDR3 totals 15 residues. CDR1 is MNHEY, CDR2 SVGAGI, per germline. DNA for the CDR3: TGTGCCAGCAGTTACGGTCCGACAGTAAACTATGGCTACACCTTC. Its protein product is CASSYGPTVNYGYTF.

In nucleotides, the CDR3 is TGTGCCATCCCGATGAGCGGGAGTCTGAACGAGCAGTACTTC. Translated, it gives CAIPMSGSLNEQYF. The rearrangement joins TRBV10-3 to TRBJ2-7; TRBD2 matches 8 bases. This CDR3 has 14 amino acids. Per the germline V gene, CDR1 is ENHRY and CDR2 is SYGVKD. V was pared by 8 bases and J by 5 bases, with 11 bases of the junction left unmatched.

The genes are TRBV27 and TRBJ1-2; 7 bases agree with TRBD1. V lost 5 bases, J lost 5 bases, and 11 bases stayed unmatched. The CDR3 extends over 15 amino acids. CDR1 and CDR2 from the germline V gene are MNHEY and SMNVEV (reference sequence). The chain's CDR3 is CASSLERGPRYGYTF. CDR3 nucleotides: TGTGCCAGCAGTCTTGAAAGGGGGCCTAGGTATGGCTACACCTTC.

The chain joins TRBV10-2 to TRBJ1-5; D remains ambiguous. CDR1 is WSHSY and CDR2 is SAAADI in the germline V gene. V was shortened by 3 bases and J by 11 bases, with 11 bases between the two germline ends. The CDR3 loop spans 12 amino acids. This CDR3 reads CASSDEGRSQHF. For the CDR3, the DNA is TGCGCCAGCAGTGATGAGGGAAGGTCCCAGCATTTT.

Written as DNA, the CDR3 is TGTGCCAGCAGCTTCGGTCCCGACAATGAGCAGTTCTTC. Its translation: CASSFGPDNEQFF. V and J are TRBV11-1 and TRBJ2-1, with no clear D. Germline CDR1 is SGHAT and CDR2 is FQDESV (reference sequence). Trimming stripped 3 bases from V and 5 bases from J, with 8 bases between. The CDR3 extends over 13 amino acids.

V and J are TRBV9 and TRBJ2-6; D unresolved. CDR3 length: 18 residues. V was trimmed by 6 bases and J by 1 base, leaving 20 bases between them. Germline CDR1 reads SGDLS; CDR2 reads YYNGEE. Written as DNA, the CDR3 is TGTGCCAGCACCATTCGAGCTGTCCCTTCGTCTGGGGCCAACGTCCTGACTTTC. Translation: CASTIRAVPSSGANVLTF.